This TCR beta chain is from a study of blood T cell repertoires in COVID-19. Across the study: COVID-19 samples collected from the United States, Italy and Spain covered acute and convalescent phases.

The protocol was immunoSEQ multiplex PCR, while the TCRdb copy is restricted to in-frame clones and leaves out a portion. Altogether about 300,000 clones are present, approximately 90% being singletons, with the ten largest covering 4.5% to 7%. Ages ranged from about 18 to 89 years, with residence in approximately 25 US areas. Participant-reported clinical history was the basis for cohort assignment. J gave up 0 bases and V 5 bases, and 3 bases lay outside the gene matches. Per the germline V gene, CDR1 is WSHSY and CDR2 is SAAADI. CDR3 size: 14 residues. The receptor was derived from a woman aged 25 to 39 who had recovered from COVID-19. This chain connects TRBV10-2 to TRBJ1-2; 7 bases match TRBD1. Sequencing was done on a sample of PBMCs or T cells enriched from blood (not recorded which). The CDR3 coding sequence is TGCGCCAGCAGTCTGACAGGGACTAACTATGGCTACACCTTC. It codes for CASSLTGTNYGYTF.